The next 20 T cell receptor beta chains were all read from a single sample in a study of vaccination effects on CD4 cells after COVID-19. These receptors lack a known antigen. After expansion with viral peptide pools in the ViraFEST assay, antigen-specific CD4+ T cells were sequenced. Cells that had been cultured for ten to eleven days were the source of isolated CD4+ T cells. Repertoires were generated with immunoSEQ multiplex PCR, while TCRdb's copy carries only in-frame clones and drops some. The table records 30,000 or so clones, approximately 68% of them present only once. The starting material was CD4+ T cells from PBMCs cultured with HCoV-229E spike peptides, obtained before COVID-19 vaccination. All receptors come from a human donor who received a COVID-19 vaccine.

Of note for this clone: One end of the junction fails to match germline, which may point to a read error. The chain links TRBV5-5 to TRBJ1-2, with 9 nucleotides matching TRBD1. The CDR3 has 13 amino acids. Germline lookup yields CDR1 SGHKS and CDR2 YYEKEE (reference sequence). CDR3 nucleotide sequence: TGTGCCAGCACAAACTGGGGAGACAGGGGGAGTGCCTTC. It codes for CASTNWGDRGSAF.

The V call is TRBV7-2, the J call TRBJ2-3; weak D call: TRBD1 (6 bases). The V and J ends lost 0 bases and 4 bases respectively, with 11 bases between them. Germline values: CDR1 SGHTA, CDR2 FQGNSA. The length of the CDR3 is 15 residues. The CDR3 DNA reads TGTGCCAGCAGCTTAGCGGGGGCAGGAGCAGATACGCAGTATTTT. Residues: CASSLAGAGADTQYF.

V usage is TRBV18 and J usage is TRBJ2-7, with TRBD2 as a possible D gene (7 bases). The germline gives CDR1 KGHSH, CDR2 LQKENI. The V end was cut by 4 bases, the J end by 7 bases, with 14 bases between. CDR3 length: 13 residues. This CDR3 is CASSLKGGREQYF. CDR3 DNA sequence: TGTGCCAGCTCACTCAAGGGGGGGCGAGAGCAGTACTTC.

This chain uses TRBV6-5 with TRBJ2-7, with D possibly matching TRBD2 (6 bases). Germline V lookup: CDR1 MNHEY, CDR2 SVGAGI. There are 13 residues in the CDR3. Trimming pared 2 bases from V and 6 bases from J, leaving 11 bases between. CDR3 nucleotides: TGTGCCAGCAGTTACGGGGGGATCGGCGAGCAGTACTTC. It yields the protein CASSYGGIGEQYF.

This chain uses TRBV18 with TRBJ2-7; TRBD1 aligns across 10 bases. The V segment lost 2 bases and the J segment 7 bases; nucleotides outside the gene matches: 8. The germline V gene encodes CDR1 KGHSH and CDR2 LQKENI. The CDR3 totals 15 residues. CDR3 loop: CASSPNTGTGEEQYF. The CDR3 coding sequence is TGTGCCAGCTCACCAAACACCGGGACAGGGGAAGAGCAGTACTTC.

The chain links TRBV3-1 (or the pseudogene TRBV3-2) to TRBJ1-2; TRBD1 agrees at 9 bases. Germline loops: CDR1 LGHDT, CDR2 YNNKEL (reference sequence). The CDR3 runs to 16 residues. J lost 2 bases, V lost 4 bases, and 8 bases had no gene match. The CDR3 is CASSRGTGRSNYGYTF. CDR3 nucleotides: TGTGCCAGCAGCCGAGGGACAGGGCGCTCCAACTATGGCTACACCTTC.

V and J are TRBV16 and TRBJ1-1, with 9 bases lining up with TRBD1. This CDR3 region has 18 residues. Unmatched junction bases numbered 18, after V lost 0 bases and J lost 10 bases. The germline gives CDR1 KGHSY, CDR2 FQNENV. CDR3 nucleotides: TGTGCCAGCAGCCAATCTGGGATTCTGGGGACAGGGAGTAGGGGAGCTTTCTTT. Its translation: CASSQSGILGTGSRGAFF.

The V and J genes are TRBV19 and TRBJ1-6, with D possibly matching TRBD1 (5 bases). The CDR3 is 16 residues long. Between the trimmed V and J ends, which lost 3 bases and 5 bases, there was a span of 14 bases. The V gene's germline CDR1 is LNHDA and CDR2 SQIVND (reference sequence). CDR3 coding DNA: TGTGCCAGTAGTATGATGGGACGGCAGAATAATTCACCCCTCCACTTT. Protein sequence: CASSMMGRQNNSPLHF.

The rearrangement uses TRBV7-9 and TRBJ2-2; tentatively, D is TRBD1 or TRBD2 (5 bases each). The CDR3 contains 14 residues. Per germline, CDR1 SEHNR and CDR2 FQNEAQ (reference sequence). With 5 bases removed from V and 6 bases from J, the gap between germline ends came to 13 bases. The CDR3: CASSPMGDPGELFF. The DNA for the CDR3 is TGTGCCAGCAGCCCCATGGGGGACCCCGGGGAGCTGTTTTTT.

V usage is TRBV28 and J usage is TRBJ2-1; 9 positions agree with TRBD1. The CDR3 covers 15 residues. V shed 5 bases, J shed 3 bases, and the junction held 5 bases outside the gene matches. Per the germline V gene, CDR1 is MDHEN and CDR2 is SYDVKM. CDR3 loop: CASSPDRGIYNEQFF. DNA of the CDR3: TGTGCCAGCAGTCCGGACAGGGGTATCTACAATGAGCAGTTCTTC.

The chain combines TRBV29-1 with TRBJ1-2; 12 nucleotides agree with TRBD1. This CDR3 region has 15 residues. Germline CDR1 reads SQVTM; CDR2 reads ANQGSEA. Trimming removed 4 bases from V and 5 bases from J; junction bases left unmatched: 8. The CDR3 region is CSVGGQGARGYGYTF. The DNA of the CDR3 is TGCAGCGTTGGGGGACAGGGGGCAAGGGGTTATGGCTACACCTTC.

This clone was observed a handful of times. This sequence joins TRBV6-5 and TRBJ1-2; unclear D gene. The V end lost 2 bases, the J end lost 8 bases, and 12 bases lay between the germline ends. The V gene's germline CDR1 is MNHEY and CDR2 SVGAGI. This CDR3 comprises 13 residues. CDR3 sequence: CASSYVVGQGYTF. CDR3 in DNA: TGTGCCAGCAGTTACGTAGTAGGGCAAGGCTACACCTTC.

The CDR3 loop is CASSLVQGGQPQHF. The CDR3 coding sequence is TGCGCCAGCAGCTTGGTTCAGGGGGGTCAGCCCCAGCATTTT. V gene TRBV5-1 combines with J gene TRBJ1-5, with 7 bases matching TRBD1. V was pared by 0 bases and J by 6 bases, with 3 bases of the junction left unmatched. Germline loops: CDR1 SGHRS, CDR2 YFSETQ. The CDR3 consists of 14 residues. Full variable domain (missing parts from reference TRBV5-1 and TRBJ1-5): KAGVTQTPRYLIKTRGQQVTLSCSPISGHRSVSWYQQTPGQGLQFLFEYFSETQRNKGNFPGRFSGRQFSNSRSEMNVSTLELGDSALYLCASSLVQGGQPQHFGDGTRLSIL.

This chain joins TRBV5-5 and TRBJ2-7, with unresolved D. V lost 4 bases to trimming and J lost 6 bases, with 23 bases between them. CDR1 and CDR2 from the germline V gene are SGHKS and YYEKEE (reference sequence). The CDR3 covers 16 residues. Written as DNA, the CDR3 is TGTGCCAGCAGCCACGATCCGGCGGTCAAATCGTCCGAGCAGTACTTC. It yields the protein CASSHDPAVKSSEQYF.

CDR3 amino acids: CASSEMVSRTPLHF. CDR3 bases: TGTGCCAGCAGTGAAATGGTCAGCCGGACACCCCTCCACTTT. The V gene is TRBV6-1, the J gene TRBJ1-6; no clear D gene. The V gene lost 2 bases and the J gene lost 11 bases, with 13 bases spanning the gap. The CDR3 loop spans 14 amino acids. Germline CDR1 MNHNS, CDR2 SASEGT.

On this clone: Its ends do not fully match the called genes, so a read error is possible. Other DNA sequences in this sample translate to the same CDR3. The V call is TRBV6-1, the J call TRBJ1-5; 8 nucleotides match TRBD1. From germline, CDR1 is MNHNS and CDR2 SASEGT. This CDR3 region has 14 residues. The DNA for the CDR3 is TGTGCCAGCAGTGAATCAGGGGGCAACCAGCCCCAGCATTTT. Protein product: CASSESGGNQPQHF.

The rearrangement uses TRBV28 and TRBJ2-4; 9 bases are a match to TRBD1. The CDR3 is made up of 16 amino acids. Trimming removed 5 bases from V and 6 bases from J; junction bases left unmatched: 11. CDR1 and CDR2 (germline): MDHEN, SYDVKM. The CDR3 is CASSPAGTGRRNIQYF. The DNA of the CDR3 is TGTGCCAGCAGTCCTGCCGGGACAGGGCGTCGAAACATTCAGTACTTC.

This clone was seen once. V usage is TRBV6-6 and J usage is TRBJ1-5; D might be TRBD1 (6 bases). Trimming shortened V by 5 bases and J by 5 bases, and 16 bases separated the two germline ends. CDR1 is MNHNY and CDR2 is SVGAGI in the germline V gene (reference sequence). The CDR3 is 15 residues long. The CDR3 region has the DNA TGTGCCAGCAGTACCTTACGCGGGGGCTATCAGCCCCAGCATTTT. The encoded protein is CASSTLRGGYQPQHF.

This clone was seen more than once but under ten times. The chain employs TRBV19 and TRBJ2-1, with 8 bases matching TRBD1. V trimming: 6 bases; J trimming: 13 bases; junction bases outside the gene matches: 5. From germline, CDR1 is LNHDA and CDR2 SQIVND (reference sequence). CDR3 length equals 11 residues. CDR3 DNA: TGTGCCAGTAGGCGACAGGGGCTCCAGTTCTTC. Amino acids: CASRRQGLQFF.

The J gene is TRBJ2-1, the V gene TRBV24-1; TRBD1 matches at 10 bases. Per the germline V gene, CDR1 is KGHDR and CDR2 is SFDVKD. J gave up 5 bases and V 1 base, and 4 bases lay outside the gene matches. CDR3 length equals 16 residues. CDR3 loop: CATSDFAGQGHNEQFF. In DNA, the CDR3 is TGTGCCACCAGTGATTTCGCGGGACAGGGGCACAATGAGCAGTTCTTC.